These 7 T cell receptor beta chains came from one sample sequenced in a study of control samples from healthy donors and cancer patients. Sequenced by immunoSEQ multiplex PCR; TCRdb stores in-frame clones only, minus some. Of 75,000 to 95,000 clones in the sample, roughly 88% were seen once. Sequenced input: blood. The receptors shown here come from a woman between 45 and 60 years old in good health.

The V call is TRBV2, the J call TRBJ1-2; no reliable D call. This CDR3 contains 14 residues. V lost 5 bases and J 3 bases, leaving 13 bases between the germline ends. Germline CDR1 reads SNHLY; CDR2 reads FYNNEI. The CDR3 DNA follows: TGTGCCAGCAGTTTCGGCCTAGGAGACTATGGCTACACCTTC. The encoded protein is CASSFGLGDYGYTF.

The V call is TRBV19, the J call TRBJ2-5; possible D gene TRBD2, 6 bases. The CDR3 contains 14 residues. Germline lookup yields CDR1 LNHDA and CDR2 SQIVND (reference sequence). Trimming removed 3 bases at V and 7 bases at J, with 15 bases between. The CDR3 coding sequence is TGTGCCAGTAGTATCGGAAACCGCGGGGCGACCCAGTACTTC. Translating it yields CASSIGNRGATQYF.

The rearrangement uses TRBV5-6 and TRBJ1-2, with a possible D match to TRBD1 (6 bases). Trimming cost V 2 bases and J 8 bases, with 19 bases left between them. Germline V lookup: CDR1 SGHDT, CDR2 YYEEEE. This CDR3 has 15 amino acids. CDR3: CASSFDRYGTGGYTF. The DNA of the CDR3 is TGTGCCAGCAGCTTTGACAGGTACGGAACGGGCGGCTACACCTTC.

The chain is built from TRBV29-1 and TRBJ1-1, with 7 bases aligning to TRBD1. Looked up from germline, CDR1 is SQVTM and CDR2 is ANQGSEA. The trim removed 6 bases at V and 13 bases at J, leaving 8 bases unmatched. The CDR3 spans 10 residues. The DNA of the CDR3 is TGCAGCGTGACCACAGGGGAAAGTTTCTTT. Translating it yields CSVTTGESFF.

The genes are TRBV27 and TRBJ2-2; tentatively, D is TRBD1 (5 bases). CDR3 length: 14 amino acids. The germline V gene encodes CDR1 MNHEY and CDR2 SMNVEV (reference sequence). The V and J ends lost 5 bases and 6 bases respectively, with 13 bases between them. The CDR3 sequence is CASSPSRVAGELFF. The CDR3 DNA follows: TGTGCCAGCAGTCCGAGCAGGGTCGCCGGGGAGCTGTTTTTT.

CDR3 DNA: TGTGCCAGCAGCGAGGAGAGTTTTGGTGGCTACACCTTC. It is translated as CASSEESFGGYTF. The rearrangement links TRBV5-4 to TRBJ1-2; D gene uncertain. The germline V gene has CDR1 SGHNT and CDR2 YYREEE (reference sequence). The CDR3 runs to 13 residues. V lost 4 bases to trimming and J lost 7 bases, with 14 bases between them.

The chain has TRBV7-9 and TRBJ1-5, with D hard to call. V gave up 1 base and J gave up 7 bases, with 8 bases separating them. Germline V gene data show CDR1 as SEHNR and CDR2 as FQNEAQ (reference sequence). The CDR3 has 13 amino acids. The CDR3: CASSLGSQQPQHF. The CDR3 bases are TGTGCCAGCAGCTTAGGTTCTCAACAGCCCCAGCATTTT.